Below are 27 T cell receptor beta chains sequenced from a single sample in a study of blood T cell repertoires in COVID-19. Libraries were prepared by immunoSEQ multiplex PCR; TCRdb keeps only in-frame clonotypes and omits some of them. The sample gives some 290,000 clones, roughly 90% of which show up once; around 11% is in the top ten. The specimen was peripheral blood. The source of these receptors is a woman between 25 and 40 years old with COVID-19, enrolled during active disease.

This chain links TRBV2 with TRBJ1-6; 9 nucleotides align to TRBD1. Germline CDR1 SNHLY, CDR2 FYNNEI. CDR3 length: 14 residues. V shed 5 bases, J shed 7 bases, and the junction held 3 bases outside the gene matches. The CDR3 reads CASSRTGVNSPLHF. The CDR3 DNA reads TGTGCCAGCAGTCGGACAGGGGTAAATTCACCCCTCCACTTT. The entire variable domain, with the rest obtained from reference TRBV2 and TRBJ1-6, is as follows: EPEVTQTPSHQVTQMGQEVILRCVPISNHLYFYWYRQILGQKVEFLVSFYNNEISEKSEIFDDQFSVERPDGSNFTLKIRSTKLEDSAMYFCASSRTGVNSPLHFGNGTRLTVT.

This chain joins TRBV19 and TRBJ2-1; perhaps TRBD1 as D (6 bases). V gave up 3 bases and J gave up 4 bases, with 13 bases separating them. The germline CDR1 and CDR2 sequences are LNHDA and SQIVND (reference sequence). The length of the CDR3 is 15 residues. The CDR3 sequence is CASSITGSAYNEQFF. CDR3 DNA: TGTGCCAGTAGTATCACAGGGAGCGCTTACAATGAGCAGTTCTTC.

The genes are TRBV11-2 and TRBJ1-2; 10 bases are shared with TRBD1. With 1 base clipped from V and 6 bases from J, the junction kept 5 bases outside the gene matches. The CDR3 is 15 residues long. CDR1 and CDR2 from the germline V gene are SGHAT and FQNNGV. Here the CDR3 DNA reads TGTGCCAGCAGCTTAGTGACAGGGGGCCACCATGGCTACACCTTC. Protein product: CASSLVTGGHHGYTF.

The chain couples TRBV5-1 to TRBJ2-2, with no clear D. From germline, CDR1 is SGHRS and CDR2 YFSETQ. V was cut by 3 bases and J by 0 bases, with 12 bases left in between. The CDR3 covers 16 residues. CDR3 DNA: TGCGCCAGCAGCTCCGACACTGTTTCGAACACCGGGGAGCTGTTTTTT. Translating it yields CASSSDTVSNTGELFF.

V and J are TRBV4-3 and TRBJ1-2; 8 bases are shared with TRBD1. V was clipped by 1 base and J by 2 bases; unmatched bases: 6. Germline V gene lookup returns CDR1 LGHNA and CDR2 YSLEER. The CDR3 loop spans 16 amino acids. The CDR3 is CASSQASRGPNYGYTF. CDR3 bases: TGCGCCAGCAGCCAAGCCTCCAGGGGGCCCAACTATGGCTACACCTTC.

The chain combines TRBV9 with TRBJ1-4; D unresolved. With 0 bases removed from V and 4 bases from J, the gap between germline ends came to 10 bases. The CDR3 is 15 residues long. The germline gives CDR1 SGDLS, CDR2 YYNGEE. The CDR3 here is CASSVAGSSNEKLFF. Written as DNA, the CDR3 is TGTGCCAGCAGCGTAGCTGGGTCTAGTAATGAAAAACTGTTTTTT.

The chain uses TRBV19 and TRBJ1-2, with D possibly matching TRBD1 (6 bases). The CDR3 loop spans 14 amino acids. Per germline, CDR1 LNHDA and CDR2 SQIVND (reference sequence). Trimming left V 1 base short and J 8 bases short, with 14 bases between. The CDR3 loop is CASSIVATGRGYTF. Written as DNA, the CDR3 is TGTGCCAGTAGTATAGTAGCCACAGGGCGCGGCTACACCTTC.

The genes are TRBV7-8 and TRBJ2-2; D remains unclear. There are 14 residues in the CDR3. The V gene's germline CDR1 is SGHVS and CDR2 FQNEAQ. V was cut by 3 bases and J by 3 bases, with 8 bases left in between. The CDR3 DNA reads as TGTGCCAGCAGCTTTGACTCAGACACCGGGGAGCTGTTTTTT. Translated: CASSFDSDTGELFF.

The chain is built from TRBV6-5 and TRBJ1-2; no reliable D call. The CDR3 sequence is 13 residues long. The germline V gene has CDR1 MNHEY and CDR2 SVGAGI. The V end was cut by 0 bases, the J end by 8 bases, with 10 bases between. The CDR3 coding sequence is TGTGCCAGCAGTTACTCCCACGGGTGGGGCTACACCTTC. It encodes CASSYSHGWGYTF.

The CDR3 region has the DNA TGTGCCAGCTCACCAGCGGGAGCGGCGGCCACCGGGGAGCTGTTTTTT. It yields the protein CASSPAGAAATGELFF. The rearrangement joins TRBV18 to TRBJ2-2; 7 bases map to TRBD2. Germline CDR1 reads KGHSH; CDR2 reads LQKENI. The ends lost 2 bases at V and 4 bases at J; junction bases unmatched: 7. CDR3 length: 16 residues. The variable domain in full, with the rest retrieved from reference TRBV18 and TRBJ2-2, is NAGVMQNPRHLVRRRGQEARLRCSPMKGHSHVYWYRQLPEEGLKFMVYLQKENIIDESGMPKERFSAEFPKEGPSILRIQQVVRGDSAAYFCASSPAGAAATGELFFGEGSRLTVL.

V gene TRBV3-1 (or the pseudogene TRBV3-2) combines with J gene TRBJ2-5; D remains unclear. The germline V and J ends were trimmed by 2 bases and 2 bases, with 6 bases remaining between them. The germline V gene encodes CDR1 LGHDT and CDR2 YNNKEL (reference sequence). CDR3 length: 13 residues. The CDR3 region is CASSQQIQETQYF. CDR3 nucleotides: TGTGCCAGCAGCCAACAGATACAAGAGACCCAGTACTTC.

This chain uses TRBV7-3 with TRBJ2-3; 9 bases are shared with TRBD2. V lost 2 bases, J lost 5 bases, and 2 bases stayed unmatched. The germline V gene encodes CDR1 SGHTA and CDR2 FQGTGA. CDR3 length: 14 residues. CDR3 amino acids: CASSLALAGDTQYF. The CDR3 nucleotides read TGTGCCAGCAGCTTAGCACTAGCGGGAGATACGCAGTATTTT.

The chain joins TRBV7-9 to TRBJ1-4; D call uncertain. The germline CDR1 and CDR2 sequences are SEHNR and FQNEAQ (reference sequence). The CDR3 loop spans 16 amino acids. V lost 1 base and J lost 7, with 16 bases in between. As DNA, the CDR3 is TGTGCCAGCAGCTTAGATTCTACCCATGTCGGTGAAAAACTGTTTTTT. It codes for CASSLDSTHVGEKLFF.

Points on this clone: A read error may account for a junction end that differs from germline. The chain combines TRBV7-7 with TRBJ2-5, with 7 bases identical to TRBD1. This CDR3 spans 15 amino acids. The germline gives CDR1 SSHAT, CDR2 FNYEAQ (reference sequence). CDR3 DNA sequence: TGTGCTAGCAGCCCCGGGACAGCGCCCGGAGAGACCCAGTACTTC. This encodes CASSPGTAPGETQYF. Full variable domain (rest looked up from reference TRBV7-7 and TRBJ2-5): GAGVSQSPRYKVTKRGQDVTLRCDPISSHATLYWYQQALGQGPEFLTYFNYEAQPDKSGLPSDRFSAERPEGSISTLTIQRTEQRDSAMYRCASSPGTAPGETQYFGPGTRLLVL.

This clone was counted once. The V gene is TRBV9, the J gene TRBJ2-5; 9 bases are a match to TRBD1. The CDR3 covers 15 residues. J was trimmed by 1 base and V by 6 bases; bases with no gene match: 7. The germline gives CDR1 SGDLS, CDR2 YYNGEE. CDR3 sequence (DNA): TGTGCCAGCAACCCGGGACAGGGTTCCCAAGAGACCCAGTACTTC. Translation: CASNPGQGSQETQYF.

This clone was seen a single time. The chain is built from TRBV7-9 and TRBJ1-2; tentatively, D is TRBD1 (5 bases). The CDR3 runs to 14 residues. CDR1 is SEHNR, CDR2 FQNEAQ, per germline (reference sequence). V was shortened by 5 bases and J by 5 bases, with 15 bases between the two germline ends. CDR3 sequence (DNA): TGTGCCAGCAGCCTTGGGACTCGAGGTTATGGCTACACCTTC. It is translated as CASSLGTRGYGYTF.

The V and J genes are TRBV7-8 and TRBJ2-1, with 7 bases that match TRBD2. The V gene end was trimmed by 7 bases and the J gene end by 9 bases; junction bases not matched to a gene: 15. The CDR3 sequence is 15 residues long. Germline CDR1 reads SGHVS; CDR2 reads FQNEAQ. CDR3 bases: TGTGCCAGCACCCTTAGGGGAGGGCTCCGTAGTGAGCAGTTCTTC. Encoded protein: CASTLRGGLRSEQFF. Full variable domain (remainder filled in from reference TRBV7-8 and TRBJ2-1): GAGVSQSPRYKVAKRGQDVALRCDPISGHVSLFWYQQALGQGPEFLTYFQNEAQLDKSGLPSDRFFAERPEGSVSTLKIQRTQQEDSAVYLCASTLRGGLRSEQFFGPGTRLTVL.

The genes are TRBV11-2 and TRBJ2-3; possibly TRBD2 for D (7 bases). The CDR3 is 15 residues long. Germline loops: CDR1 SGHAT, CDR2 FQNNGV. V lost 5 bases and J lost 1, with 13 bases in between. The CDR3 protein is CASSPGGRGTDTQYF. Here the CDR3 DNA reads TGTGCCAGCAGCCCGGGGGGCAGGGGCACAGATACGCAGTATTTT.

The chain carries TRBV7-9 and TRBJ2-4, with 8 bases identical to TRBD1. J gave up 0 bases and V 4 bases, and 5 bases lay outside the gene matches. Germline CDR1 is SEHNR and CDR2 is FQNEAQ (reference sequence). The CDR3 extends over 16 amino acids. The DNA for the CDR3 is TGTGCCAGCAGCTCAACACAGGGGGGAGCCAAAAACATTCAGTACTTC. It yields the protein CASSSTQGGAKNIQYF.

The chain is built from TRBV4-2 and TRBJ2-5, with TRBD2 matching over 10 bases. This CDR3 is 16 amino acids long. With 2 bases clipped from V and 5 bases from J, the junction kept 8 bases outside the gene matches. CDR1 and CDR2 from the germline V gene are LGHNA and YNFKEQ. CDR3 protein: CASSQNPGLAQETQYF. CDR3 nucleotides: TGTGCCAGCAGCCAAAACCCGGGACTAGCGCAGGAGACCCAGTACTTC.

CDR3 coding DNA: TGTGCCAGCAGCCATGGTGGGGCTATGGGCTATGGCTACACCTTC. The encoded protein is CASSHGGAMGYGYTF. V gene TRBV5-5 combines with J gene TRBJ1-2; tentatively, D is TRBD1 (5 bases). V was pared by 4 bases and J by 4 bases, with 17 bases between. The CDR3 sequence is 15 residues long. From germline, CDR1 is SGHKS and CDR2 YYEKEE (reference sequence).

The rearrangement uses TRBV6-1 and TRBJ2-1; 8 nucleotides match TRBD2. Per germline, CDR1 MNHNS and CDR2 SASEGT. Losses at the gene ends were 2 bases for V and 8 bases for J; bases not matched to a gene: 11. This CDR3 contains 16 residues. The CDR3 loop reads CASSERLAGGADEQFF. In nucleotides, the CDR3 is TGTGCCAGCAGTGAAAGGTTGGCGGGAGGTGCCGATGAGCAGTTCTTC.

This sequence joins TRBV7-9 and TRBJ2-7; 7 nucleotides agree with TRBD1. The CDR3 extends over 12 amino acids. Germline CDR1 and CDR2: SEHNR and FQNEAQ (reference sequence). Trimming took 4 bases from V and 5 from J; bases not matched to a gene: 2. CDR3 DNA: TGTGCCAGCAGCTATACAGGGGACGAGCAGTACTTC. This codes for CASSYTGDEQYF.

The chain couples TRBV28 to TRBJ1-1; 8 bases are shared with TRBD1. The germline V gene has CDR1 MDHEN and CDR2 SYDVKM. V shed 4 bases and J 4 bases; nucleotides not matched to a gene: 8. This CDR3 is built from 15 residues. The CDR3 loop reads CASSSAGGFITEAFF. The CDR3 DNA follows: TGTGCCAGCAGTTCCGCAGGGGGCTTCATCACTGAAGCTTTCTTT.

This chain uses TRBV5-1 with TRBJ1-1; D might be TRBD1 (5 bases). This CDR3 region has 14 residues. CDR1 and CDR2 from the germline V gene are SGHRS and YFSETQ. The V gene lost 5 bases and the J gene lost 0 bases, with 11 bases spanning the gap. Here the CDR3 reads CASRITGLNTEAFF. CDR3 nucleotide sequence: TGCGCCAGCAGAATTACAGGACTGAACACTGAAGCTTTCTTT.

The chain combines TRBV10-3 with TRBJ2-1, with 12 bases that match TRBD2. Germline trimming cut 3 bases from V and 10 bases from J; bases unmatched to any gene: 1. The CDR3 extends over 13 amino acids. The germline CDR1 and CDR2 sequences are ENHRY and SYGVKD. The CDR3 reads CAISELAGGEQFF. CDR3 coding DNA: TGTGCCATCAGTGAACTAGCGGGAGGAGAGCAGTTCTTC.

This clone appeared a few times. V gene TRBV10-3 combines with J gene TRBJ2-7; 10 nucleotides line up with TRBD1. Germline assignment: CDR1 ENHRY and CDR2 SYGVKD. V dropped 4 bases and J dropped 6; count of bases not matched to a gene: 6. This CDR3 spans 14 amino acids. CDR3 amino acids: CAISAGTGVSEQYF. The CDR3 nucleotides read TGTGCCATCAGTGCGGGGACAGGGGTTTCCGAGCAGTACTTC.